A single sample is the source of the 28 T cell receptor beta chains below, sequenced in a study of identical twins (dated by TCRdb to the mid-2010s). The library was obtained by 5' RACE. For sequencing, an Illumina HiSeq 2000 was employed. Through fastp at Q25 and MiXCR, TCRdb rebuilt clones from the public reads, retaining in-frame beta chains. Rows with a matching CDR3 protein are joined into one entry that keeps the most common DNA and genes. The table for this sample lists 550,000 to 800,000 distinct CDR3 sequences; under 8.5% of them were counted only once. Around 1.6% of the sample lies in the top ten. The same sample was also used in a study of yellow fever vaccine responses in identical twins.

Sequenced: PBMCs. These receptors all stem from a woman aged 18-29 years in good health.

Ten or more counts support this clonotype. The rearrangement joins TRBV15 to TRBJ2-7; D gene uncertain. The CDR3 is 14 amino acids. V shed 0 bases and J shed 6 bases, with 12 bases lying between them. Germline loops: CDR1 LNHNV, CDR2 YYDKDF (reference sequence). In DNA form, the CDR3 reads TGTGCCACCAGCAGAGATCTGGGGAACTTCGAGCAGTACTTC. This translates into CATSRDLGNFEQYF.

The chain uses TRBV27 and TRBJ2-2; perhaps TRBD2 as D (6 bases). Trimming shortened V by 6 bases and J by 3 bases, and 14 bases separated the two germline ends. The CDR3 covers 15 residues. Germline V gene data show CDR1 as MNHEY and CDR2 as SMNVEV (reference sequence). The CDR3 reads CASSLSSAHTGELFF. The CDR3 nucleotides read TGTGCCAGCAGCCTTTCTAGCGCCCACACCGGGGAGCTGTTTTTT.

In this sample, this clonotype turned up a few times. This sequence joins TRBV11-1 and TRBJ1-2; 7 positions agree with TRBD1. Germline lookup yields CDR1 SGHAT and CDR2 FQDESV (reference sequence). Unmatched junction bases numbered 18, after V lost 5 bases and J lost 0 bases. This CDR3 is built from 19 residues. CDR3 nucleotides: TGTGCCAGCAGCGGAGCTACTATCGGGACAGCTCCCGCTAACTATGGCTACACCTTC. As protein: CASSGATIGTAPANYGYTF.

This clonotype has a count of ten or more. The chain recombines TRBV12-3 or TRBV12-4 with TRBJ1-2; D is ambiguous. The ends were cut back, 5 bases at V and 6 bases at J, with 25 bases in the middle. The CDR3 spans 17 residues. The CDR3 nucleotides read TGTGCCAGCAGTCCTCGATGGGGAAATCAACTAAAAAATGGCTACACCTTC. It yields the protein CASSPRWGNQLKNGYTF.

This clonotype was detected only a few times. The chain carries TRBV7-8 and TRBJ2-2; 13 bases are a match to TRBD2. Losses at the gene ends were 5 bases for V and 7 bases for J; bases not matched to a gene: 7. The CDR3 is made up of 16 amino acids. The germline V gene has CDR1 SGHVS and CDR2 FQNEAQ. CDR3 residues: CASSPGLAGVVGELFF. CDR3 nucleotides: TGTGCCAGCAGCCCTGGACTAGCGGGGGTCGTCGGGGAGCTGTTTTTT.

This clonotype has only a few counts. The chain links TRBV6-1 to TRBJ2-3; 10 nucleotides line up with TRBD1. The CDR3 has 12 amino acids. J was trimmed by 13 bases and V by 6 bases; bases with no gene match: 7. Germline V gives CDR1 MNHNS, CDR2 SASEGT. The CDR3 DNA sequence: TGTGCCAGCAGGCCCGGACAGGGGGTTAAGTATTTT. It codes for CASRPGQGVKYF.

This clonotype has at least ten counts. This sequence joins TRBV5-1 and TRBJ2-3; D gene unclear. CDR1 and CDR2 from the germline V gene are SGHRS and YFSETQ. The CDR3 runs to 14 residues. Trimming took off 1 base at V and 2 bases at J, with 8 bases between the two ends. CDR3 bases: TGCGCCAGCAGCTTGCGTCCAGCCACAGATACGCAGTATTTT. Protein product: CASSLRPATDTQYF.

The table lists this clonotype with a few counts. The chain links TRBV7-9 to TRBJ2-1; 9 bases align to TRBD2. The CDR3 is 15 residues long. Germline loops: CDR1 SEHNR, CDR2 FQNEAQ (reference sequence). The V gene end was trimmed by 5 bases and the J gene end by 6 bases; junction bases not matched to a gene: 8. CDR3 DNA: TGTGCCAGCAGCCTACTAGCGGGTAGCTCCAATGAGCAGTTCTTC. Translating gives CASSLLAGSSNEQFF.

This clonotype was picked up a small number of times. The CDR3 reads CASSPGLLGPGLAGGRNEQFF. As DNA, the CDR3 is TGTGCCAGCAGCCCCGGTTTACTGGGACCGGGACTAGCGGGGGGGCGAAATGAGCAGTTCTTC. The V and J genes are TRBV11-2 and TRBJ2-1, with 16 bases matching TRBD2. The CDR3 covers 21 residues. Germline CDR1 reads SGHAT; CDR2 reads FQNNGV. After removal of 5 bases from V and 7 bases from J, the junction contained 20 bases not matched to a gene. The variable domain in full, completed from reference TRBV11-2 and TRBJ2-1, reads EAGVAQSPRYKIIEKRQSVAFWCNPISGHATLYWYQQILGQGPKLLIQFQNNGVVDDSQLPKDRFSAERLKGVDSTLKIQPAKLEDSAVYLCASSPGLLGPGLAGGRNEQFFGPGTRLTVL.

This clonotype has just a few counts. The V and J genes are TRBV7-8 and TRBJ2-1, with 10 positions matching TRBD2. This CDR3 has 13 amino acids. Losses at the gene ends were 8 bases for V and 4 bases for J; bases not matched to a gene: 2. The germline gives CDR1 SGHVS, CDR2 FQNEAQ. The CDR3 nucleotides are TGTGCCAGCGGACTAGCGGAATACAATGAGCAGTTCTTC. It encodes CASGLAEYNEQFF.

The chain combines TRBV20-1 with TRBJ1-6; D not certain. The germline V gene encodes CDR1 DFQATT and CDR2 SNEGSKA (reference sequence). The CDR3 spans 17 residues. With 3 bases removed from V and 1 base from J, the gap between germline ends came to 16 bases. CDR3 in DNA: TGCAGTGCTAGTCAATCCGGGAGTCGGTCCTATAATTCACCCCTCCACTTT. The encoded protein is CSASQSGSRSYNSPLHF.

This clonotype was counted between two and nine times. The CDR3 DNA is TGCGCCAGCAGCCAAGGGAGGCTGGGGCCTAACTATGGCTACACCTTC. Residues: CASSQGRLGPNYGYTF. The chain uses TRBV4-1 and TRBJ1-2; the D gene is possibly TRBD1 (5 bases). The germline V gene encodes CDR1 MGHRA and CDR2 YSYEKL. The CDR3 covers 16 residues. The ends were cut back, 1 base at V and 0 bases at J, with 12 bases in the middle.

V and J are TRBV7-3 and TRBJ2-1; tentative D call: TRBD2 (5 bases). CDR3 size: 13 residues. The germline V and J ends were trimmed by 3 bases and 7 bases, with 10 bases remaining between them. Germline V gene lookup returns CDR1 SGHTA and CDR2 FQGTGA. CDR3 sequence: CASSFTPGNEQFF. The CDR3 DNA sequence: TGTGCCAGCAGCTTTACGCCGGGGAATGAGCAGTTCTTC.

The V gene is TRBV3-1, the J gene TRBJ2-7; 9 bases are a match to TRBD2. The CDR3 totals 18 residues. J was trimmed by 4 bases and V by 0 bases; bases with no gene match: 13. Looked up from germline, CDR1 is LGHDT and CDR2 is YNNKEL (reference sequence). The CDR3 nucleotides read TGTGCCAGCAGCCAAGATCGGTATGGTGCTAGCGGGATTTACGAGCAGTACTTC. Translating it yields CASSQDRYGASGIYEQYF.

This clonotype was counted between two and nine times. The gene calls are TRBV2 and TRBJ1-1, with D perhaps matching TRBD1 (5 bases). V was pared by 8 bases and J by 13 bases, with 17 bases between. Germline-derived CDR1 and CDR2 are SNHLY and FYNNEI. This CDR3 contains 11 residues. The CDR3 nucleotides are TGTGCCAGCTTCGAAGGGGATCCGGTTTTCTTT. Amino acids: CASFEGDPVFF.

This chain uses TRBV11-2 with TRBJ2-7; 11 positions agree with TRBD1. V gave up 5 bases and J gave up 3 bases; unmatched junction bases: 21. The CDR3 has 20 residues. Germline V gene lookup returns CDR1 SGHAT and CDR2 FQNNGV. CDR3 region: CASSNPRTGGSFPDYYEQYF. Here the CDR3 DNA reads TGTGCCAGCAGCAACCCTAGGACAGGGGGCTCTTTCCCCGATTACTACGAGCAGTACTTC. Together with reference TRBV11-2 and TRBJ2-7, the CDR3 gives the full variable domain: EAGVAQSPRYKIIEKRQSVAFWCNPISGHATLYWYQQILGQGPKLLIQFQNNGVVDDSQLPKDRFSAERLKGVDSTLKIQPAKLEDSAVYLCASSNPRTGGSFPDYYEQYFGPGTRLTVT.

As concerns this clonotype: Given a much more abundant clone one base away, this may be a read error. This CDR3 is CVSSLYRLGNTIYF. The CDR3, as DNA: TGTGTCAGCAGTCTATACAGACTTGGAAACACCATATATTTT. V gene TRBV12-3 or TRBV12-4 combines with J gene TRBJ1-3, with D uncertain. There are 14 residues in the CDR3.

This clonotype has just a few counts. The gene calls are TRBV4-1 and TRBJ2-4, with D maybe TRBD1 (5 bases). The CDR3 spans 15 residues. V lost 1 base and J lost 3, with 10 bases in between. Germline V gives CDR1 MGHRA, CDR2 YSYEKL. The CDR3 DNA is TGCGCCAGCAGCCAAGGAAGCCAGGGCAAAAACATTCAGTACTTC. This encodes CASSQGSQGKNIQYF.

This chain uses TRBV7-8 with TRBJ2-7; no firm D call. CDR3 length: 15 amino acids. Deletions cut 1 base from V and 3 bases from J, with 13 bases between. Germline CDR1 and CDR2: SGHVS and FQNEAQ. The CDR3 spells CASSLETEGLYEQYF. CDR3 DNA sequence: TGTGCCAGCAGCTTAGAGACGGAAGGTCTCTACGAGCAGTACTTC. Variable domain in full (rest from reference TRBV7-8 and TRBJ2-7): GAGVSQSPRYKVAKRGQDVALRCDPISGHVSLFWYQQALGQGPEFLTYFQNEAQLDKSGLPSDRFFAERPEGSVSTLKIQRTQQEDSAVYLCASSLETEGLYEQYFGPGTRLTVT.

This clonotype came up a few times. CDR3 residues: CASRNLTGELFF. CDR3 nucleotide sequence: TGCGCCAGCCGAAACCTCACCGGGGAGCTGTTTTTT. V is TRBV5-1 and J is TRBJ2-2, with D hard to call. V lost 7 bases, J lost 4 bases, and 8 bases lay in between. This CDR3 comprises 12 residues. Germline lookup yields CDR1 SGHRS and CDR2 YFSETQ.

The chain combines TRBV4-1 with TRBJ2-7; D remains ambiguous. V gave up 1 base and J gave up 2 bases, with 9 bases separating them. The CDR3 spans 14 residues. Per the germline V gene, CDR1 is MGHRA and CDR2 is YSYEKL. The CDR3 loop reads CASSQVSVPYEQYF. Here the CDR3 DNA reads TGCGCCAGCAGCCAAGTCTCGGTCCCCTACGAGCAGTACTTC.

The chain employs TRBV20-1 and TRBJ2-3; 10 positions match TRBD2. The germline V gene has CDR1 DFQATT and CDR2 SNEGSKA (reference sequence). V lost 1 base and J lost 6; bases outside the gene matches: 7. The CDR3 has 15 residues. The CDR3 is CSARAGTSEADTQYF. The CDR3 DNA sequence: TGCAGTGCTAGAGCCGGGACTAGCGAGGCGGATACGCAGTATTTT.

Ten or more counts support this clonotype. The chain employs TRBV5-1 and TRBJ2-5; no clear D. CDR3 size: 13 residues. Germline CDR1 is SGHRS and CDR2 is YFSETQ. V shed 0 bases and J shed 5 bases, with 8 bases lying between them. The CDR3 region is CASSLVFGETQYF. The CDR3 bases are TGCGCCAGCAGCTTGGTCTTCGGGGAGACCCAGTACTTC.

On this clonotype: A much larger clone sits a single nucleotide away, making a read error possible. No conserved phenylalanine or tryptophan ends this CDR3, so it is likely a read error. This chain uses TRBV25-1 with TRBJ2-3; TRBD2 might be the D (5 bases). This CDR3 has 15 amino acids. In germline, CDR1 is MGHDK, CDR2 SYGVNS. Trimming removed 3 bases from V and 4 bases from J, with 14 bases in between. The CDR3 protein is CASSDYLGVADTQYI. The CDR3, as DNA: TGTGCCAGCAGTGACTATCTCGGGGTCGCAGATACGCAGTATATT.

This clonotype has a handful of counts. CDR3 loop: CASSAFQGVPEQYV. CDR3 nucleotides: TGTGCCAGCAGTGCCTTCCAGGGGGTCCCCGAGCAGTACGTC. The chain joins TRBV12-3 or TRBV12-4 to TRBJ2-7; 7 nucleotides align to TRBD1. J lost 6 bases, V lost 5 bases, and 10 bases had no gene match. The CDR3 runs to 14 residues.

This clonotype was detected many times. The CDR3 bases are TGTGCCAGCAGTTTAAGGGAATATGGCTACACCTTC. The encoded protein is CASSLREYGYTF. This sequence joins TRBV12-3 or TRBV12-4 and TRBJ1-2; no clear D. V was pared by 2 bases and J by 5 bases, with 6 bases between. The CDR3 is 12 residues long.

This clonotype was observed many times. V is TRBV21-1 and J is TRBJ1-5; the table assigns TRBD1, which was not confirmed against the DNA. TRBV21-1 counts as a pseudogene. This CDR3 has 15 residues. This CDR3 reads CASITRGVYNQPQHF. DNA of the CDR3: TGTGCCAGCATTACCAGGGGTGTCTACAATCAGCCCCAGCATTTT.

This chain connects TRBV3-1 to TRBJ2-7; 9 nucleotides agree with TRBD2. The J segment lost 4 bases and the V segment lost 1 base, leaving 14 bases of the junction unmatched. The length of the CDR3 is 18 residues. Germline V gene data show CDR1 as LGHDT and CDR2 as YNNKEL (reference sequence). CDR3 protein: CASSQVGFASGTVYEQYF. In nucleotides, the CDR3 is TGTGCCAGCAGCCAAGTAGGGTTTGCTAGCGGGACGGTGTACGAGCAGTACTTC.